This TCR beta chain emerged from a study of T cell responses to AZD1222 COVID-19 vaccine (dated by TCRdb to 2020 to 2023). Context from the whole study: AZD1222 recipients whose second dose came at about 4 weeks and those whose second dose came at about 12 weeks were combined into one group, since spike-specific TCR depth and breadth did not differ between the two schedules. TCR sequencing was performed for some 250 trial participants, of whom about 210 were given two doses of AZD1222 and around 25 were given two doses of MenACWY control vaccine. Trial participants were enrolled into age subgroups of 18-55, 56-69 and 70-plus years, which contained 148, 28 and 57 TCR-sequenced participants, respectively.

To note about this clone: Its recognized antigen is unknown. The record has no base qualities; no much larger clone is one base away.

The CDR3 starts with the cysteine, ends with the phenylalanine, and has 15 residues. The DNA shown is the 45-base CDR3, in frame from base 1. The sample's time point label, in plain terms: baseline before first vaccination. Samples from vaccinated people were obtained from the UK trials COV001 and COV002, which included a single-blind randomized controlled phase 2/3 trial of AZD1222 (ChAdOx1 nCoV-19) in healthy adults. For TCRbeta chain sequencing, PBMC samples were collected from trial participants at day 0 and at day 28 after the second dose. The CDR3 regions of human TCRbeta chains were analyzed by immunosequencing. Per the source publication's procedure: TCRs in the repertoires were matched against a reference library of SARS-CoV-2-specific TCRs that had been generated with the MIRA antigen-specificity platform. Breadth meant the fraction of unique TCRs that were SARS-CoV-2-associated, whereas depth meant the fraction of total T cells that were SARS-CoV-2-associated. Each spike-specific TCR was assigned to its reactive spike region and to a CD4 or CD8 class using the MIRA data. Log10-transformed breadth and depth values were compared by one-way ANOVA with Sidak's multiple comparisons tests. TCRdb retrieved this table from immuneACCESS and kept in-frame rearrangements only. Not all clones are present; in checked studies, unresolved V genes account for under half, and no reason is known for the remainder. That table furnishes V, J and clone size, whereas the DNA furnished D and trimming. The sample records 80,000 to 90,000 clones, about nine tenths of which are singletons. The ten biggest clones cover 3% of the sample.

The research as a whole found: Because no samples from the day 14 peak response were available, repertoires could be characterized only after the peak T cell response. In the small 56-69-year group, the increase in depth fell short of significance, most likely because of low power. Participants were mostly white British, with more females than males. The authors suggested clonal diversity may have been underestimated. Nearly half of unique spike-specific TCRs reportedly recognized epitopes outside regions mutated in the B.1.351 and B.1.1.7 variants. Conclusions about previously exposed vaccinees are limited because only a handful of AZD1222 recipients were SARS-CoV-2 seropositive at baseline. A significant rise in spike-specific TCR breadth and depth was observed after two AZD1222 doses relative to day 0 and relative to MenACWY recipients. The vaccine-associated CD4 TCRs covered the entire spike protein, and the dominant responses fell in regions 160-218 and 743-854.

The TCR was taken from an adult in good health. Here the chain combines TRBV21-1 and TRBJ2-7; the table's D call, TRBD1, was not checked against the DNA. TRBV21-1 is a listed pseudogene. Sample: peripheral blood, taken on day 0 of AZD1222 vaccination. The sequenced DNA is TGTGCCAGCAGCGAGGCATCAGGGGGCGGCTACGAGCAGTACTTC. This is translated as CASSEASGGGYEQYF.